The present entry profiles one T cell receptor beta chain with its context. Its antigen is not identified. These data are taken from a study of OX40 agonist ivuxolimab in advanced cancers. About the study: Males comprised about 78% of the group, whose mean age was approximately 60 years (range 23 to 79). People who had prior anti-PD-1, anti-PD-L1 or anti-CTLA-4 therapy could take part, and under 45% had some.

Overall study findings and caveats: Some nonresponders additionally presented with little normalized T-cell clonal expansion. The study found among the lowest clonal expansion in partial responders at 0.1-3.0 mg/kg.

Data came from immunoSEQ multiplex PCR; TCRdb stores just in-frame clones and leaves some out. The sample shows over 40,000 clones, about 86% of them seen only once. CDR3 size: 16 residues. Trimming removed 3 bases from V and 2 bases from J; junction bases left unmatched: 5. Germline CDR1 SGHRS, CDR2 YFSETQ. This specimen was CD4+ or CD8+ T cells sorted from blood, taken in a trial of the OX40 agonist ivuxolimab. The chain combines TRBV5-1 with TRBJ1-3; 10 nucleotides match TRBD1. This clonotype was obtained from an adult with an advanced solid tumor such as melanoma, head and neck, liver or kidney cancer. CDR3 sequence: CASSSDRGQTGNTIYF. CDR3 nucleotides: TGCGCCAGCAGCTCAGACAGGGGGCAAACTGGAAACACCATATATTTT.